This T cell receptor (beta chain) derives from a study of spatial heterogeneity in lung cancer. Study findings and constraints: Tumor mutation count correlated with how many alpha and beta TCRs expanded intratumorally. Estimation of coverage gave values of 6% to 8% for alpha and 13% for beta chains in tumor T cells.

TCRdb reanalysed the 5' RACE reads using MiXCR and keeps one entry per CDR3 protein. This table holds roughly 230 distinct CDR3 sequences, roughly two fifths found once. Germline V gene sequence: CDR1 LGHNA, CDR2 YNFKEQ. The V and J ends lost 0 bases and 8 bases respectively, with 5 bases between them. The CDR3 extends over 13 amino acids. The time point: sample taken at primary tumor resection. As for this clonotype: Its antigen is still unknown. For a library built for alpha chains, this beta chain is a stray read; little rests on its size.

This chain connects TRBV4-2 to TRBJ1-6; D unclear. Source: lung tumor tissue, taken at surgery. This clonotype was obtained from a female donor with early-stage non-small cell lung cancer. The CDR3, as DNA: TGTGCCAGCAGCCAAGATCAATATTCACCCCTCCACTTT. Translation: CASSQDQYSPLHF.